Described below is a single T cell receptor (beta chain) sequence and its context. Its antigen is undetermined. Germline V gene data show CDR1 as SEHNR and CDR2 as FQNEAQ (reference sequence). V lost 1 base and J lost 3, with 13 bases in between. The CDR3 is 15 amino acids. These data are taken from a study of human thymus T cells. Overall study results and limits: Related work found strong thymic repertoire overlap between unrelated individuals. Thymic and blood repertoires appeared to display a bias in their usage of V and J genes.

Surgeons resected thymus tissue during corrective heart surgery. Immunologically healthy infants in Finland undergoing congenital heart defect surgery were the donors. Sequencing used immunoSEQ multiplex PCR; TCRdb keeps in-frame clones, though not all of them. The profile shows about 120,000 clones, around 94% of them singletons. This rearrangement joins TRBV7-9 to TRBJ2-7; D possibly corresponds to TRBD1 (6 bases). The sequence derives from a boy younger than two with a congenital heart defect but otherwise immunologically healthy. Sequenced material: thymus tissue. CDR3: CASSLGPGEDYEQYF. The CDR3 DNA reads as TGTGCCAGCAGCTTAGGTCCAGGGGAAGACTACGAGCAGTACTTC.